This T cell receptor beta chain originates from a study of post-analysis software for immune sequencing data. Findings and limits, study-wide: Relative to controls, patients had five TRBV segments at higher frequency, with TRBV5-6, TRBV5-1 and TRBV20-1 among these.

Unique molecular identifiers were built into the TCR beta cDNA libraries. One entry per CDR3 protein, called by TCRdb with MiXCR from the PCR reads. The sample records 350,000 to 450,000 distinct CDR3 sequences, approximately 39% being singletons. As for this clonotype: Its antigen is not known.

Germline CDR1 reads SGHRS; CDR2 reads YFSETQ. V lost 0 bases, J lost 0 bases, and 3 bases stayed unmatched. The CDR3 consists of 16 residues. The clonotype was recovered from a girl aged 2 to 10 with multiple sclerosis. Sequenced material: blood. V usage is TRBV5-1 and J usage is TRBJ2-3, with 8 bases that match TRBD2. CDR3 in amino acids: CASSLDSGASTDTQYF. The CDR3 nucleotides are TGCGCCAGCAGCTTGGATAGCGGGGCTAGCACAGATACGCAGTATTTT. The whole variable domain, remainder taken from reference TRBV5-1 and TRBJ2-3, is KAGVTQTPRYLIKTRGQQVTLSCSPISGHRSVSWYQQTPGQGLQFLFEYFSETQRNKGNFPGRFSGRQFSNSRSEMNVSTLELGDSALYLCASSLDSGASTDTQYFGPGTRLTVL.